This entry concerns a single TCR beta chain. Its matching antigen is unknown. The data originate from a study of post-analysis software for immune sequencing data. This CDR3 is built from 14 residues. Germline assignment: CDR1 SEHNR and CDR2 FQNEAQ (reference sequence). Overall study findings and caveats: Comparison of patients with controls showed about 5 TRBV segments more frequent in patients, TRBV5-6, TRBV5-1 and TRBV20-1 among them.

Built from TCR beta cDNA, the libraries had unique molecular identifiers in them. A single record per CDR3 protein comes from TCRdb applying MiXCR to the PCR reads. Of fewer than 850,000 distinct CDR3 sequences listed, around 27% are singletons. The source of this sequence is a girl aged 10-17 years with multiple sclerosis. The V gene is TRBV7-9, the J gene TRBJ2-4; D may be TRBD1 or TRBD2 (5 bases each). TRBJ2-7 explains the end of the DNA better; the J call may be wrong. The sequencing sample was made of blood. CDR3 DNA sequence: TGTGCCAGCACCAACCAGGGAGTTCAAGGCGAGCAGTACTTC. This encodes CASTNQGVQGEQYF.